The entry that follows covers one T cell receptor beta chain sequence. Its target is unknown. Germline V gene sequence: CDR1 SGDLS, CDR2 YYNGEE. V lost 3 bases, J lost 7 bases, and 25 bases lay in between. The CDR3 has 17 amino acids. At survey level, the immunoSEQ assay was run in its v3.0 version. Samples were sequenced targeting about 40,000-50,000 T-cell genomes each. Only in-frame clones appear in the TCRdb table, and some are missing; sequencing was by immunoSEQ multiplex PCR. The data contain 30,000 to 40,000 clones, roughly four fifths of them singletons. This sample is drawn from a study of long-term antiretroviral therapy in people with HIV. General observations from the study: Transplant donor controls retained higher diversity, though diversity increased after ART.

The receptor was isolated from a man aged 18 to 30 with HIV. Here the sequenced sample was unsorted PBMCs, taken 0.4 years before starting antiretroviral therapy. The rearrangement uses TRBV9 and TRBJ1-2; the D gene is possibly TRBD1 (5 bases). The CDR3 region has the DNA TGTGCCAGCAGCGACCCGGTGGGGCGGGGGTCATTGGCTGGCTACACCTTC. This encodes CASSDPVGRGSLAGYTF.